This TCR beta chain was observed in a study of PD-1 blockade in mismatch repair-deficient tumors. There are a few counts of this clone. V shed 6 bases, J shed 3 bases, and the junction held 9 bases outside the gene matches. This CDR3 comprises 15 residues. Germline V gene data show CDR1 as MGHRA and CDR2 as YSYEKL. Mismatch repair deficiency was confirmed in all patients, by PCR or immunohistochemistry. Method: immunoSEQ multiplex PCR; TCRdb's copy keeps in-frame clones and lacks some. The repertoire has 55,000 to 85,000 clones, about 72% of them found once; the top ten carry roughly 5.5%. The source material was peripheral blood, sampled 2 weeks after starting pembrolizumab. The clonotype was recovered from an adult with mismatch repair-deficient cancer. The chain joins TRBV4-1 to TRBJ2-7; 9 bases are shared with TRBD1. CDR3 residues: CASRFLGQGHYEQYF. CDR3 in DNA: TGCGCCAGCAGATTCCTAGGACAGGGGCACTACGAGCAGTACTTC.